The 31 T cell receptor beta chains reported below all come from one sample, sequenced in a study of T cell responses to AZD1222 COVID-19 vaccine (dated by TCRdb to the early 2020s). Explained via the paper, the time point label denotes: about 28 days (+/-7) after the second vaccine dose. Receptors were amplified or captured by the immunoSEQ multiplex PCR assay. TCRdb's version of the immuneACCESS table is confined to in-frame rearrangements and falls short of the full clone set. An unresolved V gene accounts for under half of the shortfall where checked; the remainder is of unknown origin. For this sample the table gives about 120,000 clones, of which roughly 91% were detected only once. The ten largest clonotypes hold more than 4.5% of the sample. The sample consisted of peripheral blood, taken 28 days after the second AZD1222 dose. Receptor source: an adult who received the AZD1222 COVID-19 vaccine.

The chain uses TRBV11-3 and TRBJ2-1; TRBD2 agrees at 8 bases. J lost 10 bases, V lost 5 bases, and 13 bases had no gene match. Germline lookup yields CDR1 SGHNT and CDR2 YENEEA. The CDR3 consists of 15 residues. The CDR3 region is CASSPESGSLAEQFF. The CDR3 DNA is TGTGCCAGCAGCCCAGAGAGCGGGAGTCTCGCCGAGCAGTTCTTC.

This sequence joins TRBV6-1 and TRBJ1-2; unclear D gene. The CDR3 has 12 amino acids. V was shortened by 6 bases and J by 5 bases, with 10 bases between the two germline ends. Germline CDR1 and CDR2: MNHNS and SASEGT. CDR3 sequence: CASSPDLYGYTF. CDR3 coding DNA: TGTGCCAGCAGCCCCGACCTGTATGGCTACACCTTC.

The chain recombines TRBV2 with TRBJ1-2; TRBD1 is a possible D gene (5 bases). Trimming removed 5 bases at V and 3 bases at J, with 10 bases between. CDR1 and CDR2 (germline): SNHLY, FYNNEI. This CDR3 comprises 13 residues. This chain's CDR3 is CASSTGTDYGYTF. CDR3 DNA: TGTGCCAGCAGTACGGGGACGGACTATGGCTACACCTTC.

The rearrangement links TRBV5-1 to TRBJ2-1, with D perhaps given as TRBD1 or TRBD2 (6 bases each). Germline V CDR1 and CDR2: SGHRS, YFSETQ. This CDR3 region has 14 residues. V lost 6 bases and J lost 0, with 10 bases in between. CDR3 amino acids: CASMRDTSYNEQFF. CDR3 coding DNA: TGCGCCAGCATGCGGGACACCTCCTACAATGAGCAGTTCTTC.

This chain connects TRBV5-1 to TRBJ2-5; TRBD2 matches at 10 bases. Looked up from germline, CDR1 is SGHRS and CDR2 is YFSETQ. The CDR3 loop spans 15 amino acids. The junction had 3 bases not matched to a gene; V was cut back by 1 base and J by 3 bases. The CDR3 loop reads CASSLPSGGEETQYF. The CDR3 DNA reads as TGCGCCAGCAGCTTGCCTAGCGGGGGCGAAGAGACCCAGTACTTC.

V is TRBV5-1 and J is TRBJ1-2, with a weak D call TRBD1 (5 bases). Deletions cut 2 bases from V and 4 bases from J, with 12 bases between. The CDR3 has 14 amino acids. In germline, CDR1 is SGHRS, CDR2 YFSETQ. The CDR3 spells CASSFGGEAYGYTF. DNA for the CDR3: TGCGCCAGCAGCTTTGGAGGGGAGGCCTATGGCTACACCTTC.

The chain is built from TRBV7-2 and TRBJ1-5; D gene unclear. Germline V gene lookup returns CDR1 SGHTA and CDR2 FQGNSA. Trimming left V 1 base short and J 7 bases short, with 8 bases between. The CDR3 is 13 amino acids. CDR3 DNA: TGTGCCAGCAGCTTAGATCCTAGCCAGCCCCAGCATTTT. It specifies CASSLDPSQPQHF.

The chain has TRBV27 and TRBJ2-5, with D tentatively TRBD1 (6 bases). Deletions cut 0 bases from V and 4 bases from J, with 12 bases between. The CDR3 consists of 15 residues. CDR1 and CDR2 from the germline V gene are MNHEY and SMNVEV (reference sequence). The CDR3 sequence: CASSLSGPRGETQYF. CDR3 bases: TGTGCCAGCAGTTTATCGGGGCCCAGGGGAGAGACCCAGTACTTC.

The rearrangement uses TRBV7-8 and TRBJ2-5; 10 bases are a match to TRBD2. CDR3 length: 17 amino acids. CDR1 is SGHVS, CDR2 FQNEAQ, per germline. Trimming cost V 1 base and J 4 bases; bases outside gene matches: 9. CDR3: CASSLVVLAGFTETQYF. Written as DNA, the CDR3 is TGTGCCAGCAGCTTAGTGGTACTAGCGGGATTTACAGAGACCCAGTACTTC.

V usage is TRBV29-1 and J usage is TRBJ2-5; D not resolved. CDR1 and CDR2 (germline): SQVTM, ANQGSEA. Trimming removed 3 bases at V and 8 bases at J, with 13 bases between. This CDR3 spans 12 amino acids. The chain's CDR3 is CSVEVVGKTQYF. The CDR3 nucleotides are TGCAGCGTTGAGGTAGTCGGTAAAACCCAGTACTTC. The whole variable domain, filled in from reference TRBV29-1 and TRBJ2-5, reads SAVISQKPSRDICQRGTSLTIQCQVDSQVTMMFWYRQQPGQSLTLIATANQGSEATYESGFVIDKFPISRPNLTFSTLTVSNMSPEDSSIYLCSVEVVGKTQYFGPGTRLLVL.

This clone was detected a few times. The chain recombines TRBV7-9 with TRBJ1-6; 9 nucleotides match TRBD1. V shed 6 bases and J 0 bases; nucleotides not matched to a gene: 3. The CDR3 sequence is 16 residues long. Germline-derived CDR1 and CDR2 are SEHNR and FQNEAQ (reference sequence). CDR3 bases: TGTGCCAGCAGTTTGACAGGGGGCTCCTATAATTCACCCCTCCACTTT. The encoded protein is CASSLTGGSYNSPLHF. The complete variable domain, with remaining parts taken from reference TRBV7-9 and TRBJ1-6, reads DTGVSQNPRHKITKRGQNVTFRCDPISEHNRLYWYRQTLGQGPEFLTYFQNEAQLEKSRLLSDRFSAERPKGSFSTLEIQRTEQGDSAMYLCASSLTGGSYNSPLHFGNGTRLTVT.

The gene calls are TRBV7-8 and TRBJ2-2, with TRBD1 matching over 7 bases. The germline V gene encodes CDR1 SGHVS and CDR2 FQNEAQ. Trimming removed 3 bases from V and 0 bases from J; junction bases left unmatched: 4. The CDR3 runs to 16 residues. CDR3 residues: CASSFGDSPNTGELFF. The DNA of the CDR3 is TGTGCCAGCAGCTTCGGGGACAGCCCGAACACCGGGGAGCTGTTTTTT.

V is TRBV5-5 and J is TRBJ2-7; possibly TRBD1 for D (5 bases). The CDR3 loop spans 17 amino acids. CDR1 SGHKS and CDR2 YYEKEE come from the germline V gene (reference sequence). V lost 0 bases and J 3 bases, leaving 19 bases between the germline ends. This CDR3 is CASSLGQGSRVGYEQYF. CDR3 sequence (DNA): TGTGCCAGCAGCTTGGGGCAGGGTTCCCGGGTCGGCTACGAGCAGTACTTC. Together with reference TRBV5-5 and TRBJ2-7, the CDR3 gives the full variable domain: DAGVTQSPTHLIKTRGQQVTLRCSPISGHKSVSWYQQVLGQGPQFIFQYYEKEERGRGNFPDRFSARQFPNYSSELNVNALLLGDSALYLCASSLGQGSRVGYEQYFGPGTRLTVT.

This clone was counted once. CDR3 amino acids: CASSQRLLSGNTIYF. The DNA for the CDR3 is TGCGCCAGCAGCCAGCGACTGCTCTCTGGAAACACCATATATTTT. The chain joins TRBV4-1 to TRBJ1-3, with D unclear. CDR1 is MGHRA, CDR2 YSYEKL, per germline. This CDR3 is built from 15 residues. V lost 3 bases and J 0 bases, leaving 9 bases between the germline ends.

The chain couples TRBV6-5 to TRBJ2-7; no reliable D call. Deletions cut 0 bases from V and 2 bases from J, with 14 bases between. Per the germline V gene, CDR1 is MNHEY and CDR2 is SVGAGI. CDR3 length: 16 amino acids. CDR3 loop: CASSYSEIATPYEQYF. The CDR3 DNA is TGTGCCAGCAGTTACTCGGAAATAGCCACCCCCTACGAGCAGTACTTC.

In regard to this clone: Additional DNA sequences in this sample encode the identical CDR3. This chain links TRBV7-2 with TRBJ2-5; D is perhaps TRBD2 (6 bases). Germline-derived CDR1 and CDR2 are SGHTA and FQGNSA. This CDR3 region has 13 residues. V lost 5 bases and J 2 bases, leaving 9 bases between the germline ends. The CDR3 nucleotides are TGTGCCAGCAGCCTGGGACTTCAAGAGACCCAGTACTTC. It encodes CASSLGLQETQYF.

This chain joins TRBV7-2 and TRBJ2-5; unclear D gene. With 1 base removed from V and 5 bases from J, the gap between germline ends came to 8 bases. Looked up from germline, CDR1 is SGHTA and CDR2 is FQGNSA. The CDR3 spans 13 residues. The CDR3 spells CASSLGVWETQYF. Written as DNA, the CDR3 is TGTGCCAGCAGCTTAGGGGTTTGGGAGACCCAGTACTTC.

J is TRBJ2-7 and V is TRBV19; 7 nucleotides agree with TRBD2. The CDR3 length is 15 residues. Germline trimming cut 4 bases from V and 1 base from J; bases unmatched to any gene: 7. Germline-derived CDR1 and CDR2 are LNHDA and SQIVND (reference sequence). In DNA form, the CDR3 reads TGTGCCAGTAGTACCCGGGGGGTAAGGTCCTACGAGCAGTACTTC. Residues: CASSTRGVRSYEQYF.

The chain couples TRBV4-2 to TRBJ1-5; the match to TRBD1 covers 8 bases. This CDR3 spans 15 amino acids. V lost 4 bases and J lost 0; bases outside the gene matches: 2. From germline, CDR1 is LGHNA and CDR2 YNFKEQ. The CDR3 DNA is TGTGCCAGCAGCCGGGGACAGGATAGCAATCAGCCCCAGCATTTT. Translating gives CASSRGQDSNQPQHF.

This clone was found once. The rearrangement uses TRBV11-2 and TRBJ1-2; 7 nucleotides match TRBD1. Germline V gives CDR1 SGHAT, CDR2 FQNNGV. The CDR3 runs 12 residues. V was pared by 5 bases and J by 8 bases, with 5 bases of the junction left unmatched. In nucleotides, the CDR3 is TGTGCCAGCAGCCAGGGACAGTCAGGCTACACCTTC. Translated, it gives CASSQGQSGYTF.

CDR3 nucleotides: TGTGCCAGCAGTACCTTAGCGGGAGGTTACGAGCAGTACTTC. It codes for CASSTLAGGYEQYF. The genes are TRBV6-2 or TRBV6-3 and TRBJ2-7; 10 bases agree with TRBD2. CDR1 is MNHEY, CDR2 SVGEGT, per germline. The CDR3 consists of 14 residues. V shed 5 bases, J shed 4 bases, and the junction held 5 bases outside the gene matches.

This sequence joins TRBV30 and TRBJ2-1; TRBD2 might be the D (5 bases). This CDR3 comprises 15 residues. Germline CDR1 is GTSNPN and CDR2 is SVGIG (reference sequence). Trimming pared 0 bases from V and 5 bases from J, leaving 14 bases between. CDR3 protein: CAWSVRRGLHNEQFF. For the CDR3, the DNA is TGTGCCTGGAGTGTACGGCGAGGGTTACACAATGAGCAGTTCTTC.

The chain recombines TRBV11-2 with TRBJ2-5, with 7 bases that match TRBD2. CDR1 SGHAT and CDR2 FQNNGV come from the germline V gene. The CDR3 totals 13 residues. After removal of 4 bases from V and 3 bases from J, the junction contained 2 bases not matched to a gene. The CDR3: CASSSGLEETQYF. The CDR3, as DNA: TGTGCCAGCAGCTCCGGACTAGAAGAGACCCAGTACTTC. Looking up the rest from reference TRBV11-2 and TRBJ2-5 gives the full variable domain: EAGVAQSPRYKIIEKRQSVAFWCNPISGHATLYWYQQILGQGPKLLIQFQNNGVVDDSQLPKDRFSAERLKGVDSTLKIQPAKLEDSAVYLCASSSGLEETQYFGPGTRLLVL.

The chain employs TRBV15 and TRBJ1-1; unclear D gene. CDR3 size: 15 residues. CDR1 is LNHNV and CDR2 is YYDKDF in the germline V gene (reference sequence). The V end was cut by 5 bases, the J end by 1 base, with 14 bases between. The DNA of the CDR3 is TGTGCCACCAGCGGACGGAGTTTAGGGAACACTGAAGCTTTCTTT. It is translated as CATSGRSLGNTEAFF.

This clone has only a few counts. J is TRBJ1-4 and V is TRBV18, with D unresolved. The CDR3 is 16 residues long. The germline V gene has CDR1 KGHSH and CDR2 LQKENI. Trimming cost V 3 bases and J 8 bases, with 19 bases left between them. The CDR3 nucleotides are TGTGCCAGCTCACCCTTAGACGGAGCTACGGACGAAAAACTGTTTTTT. Its protein is CASSPLDGATDEKLFF.

The V gene is TRBV7-2, the J gene TRBJ2-1; 7 bases are a match to TRBD1. V was clipped by 1 base and J by 2 bases; unmatched bases: 5. CDR1 is SGHTA, CDR2 FQGNSA, per germline. The CDR3 is made up of 16 amino acids. CDR3: CASSLVRDRAYNEQFF. As DNA, the CDR3 is TGTGCCAGCAGCTTAGTTCGGGACAGAGCCTACAATGAGCAGTTCTTC.

The table lists this clone with a count of one. The chain has TRBV6-4 and TRBJ1-1; 12 positions match TRBD1. The CDR3 spans 20 residues. Looked up from germline, CDR1 is MRHNA and CDR2 is SNTAGT. The V segment lost 5 bases and the J segment 0 bases; nucleotides outside the gene matches: 16. The CDR3 region is CASSIHRDRGPTKMNTEAFF. Written as DNA, the CDR3 is TGTGCCAGCAGTATACATAGGGACAGGGGGCCAACTAAGATGAACACTGAAGCTTTCTTT.

The table lists this clone with a few counts. V and J are TRBV10-3 and TRBJ1-2; maybe TRBD1 (5 bases). Germline V CDR1 and CDR2: ENHRY, SYGVKD. This CDR3 comprises 15 residues. The V and J ends lost 0 bases and 3 bases respectively, with 11 bases between them. The CDR3 reads CAISESSRGDYGYTF. As DNA, the CDR3 is TGTGCCATCAGTGAGTCGAGTCGAGGGGACTATGGCTACACCTTC.

The chain couples TRBV19 to TRBJ2-7, with D possibly matching TRBD1 (6 bases). Germline lookup yields CDR1 LNHDA and CDR2 SQIVND (reference sequence). With 4 bases removed from V and 7 bases from J, the gap between germline ends came to 17 bases. This CDR3 spans 14 amino acids. The CDR3 sequence is CASSTGTTFREQYF. The DNA for the CDR3 is TGTGCCAGTAGTACCGGGACAACCTTTCGAGAGCAGTACTTC.

This clone was found once. The V call is TRBV9, the J call TRBJ2-5; D not certain. V lost 8 bases and J 5 bases, leaving 13 bases between the germline ends. Germline V gene data show CDR1 as SGDLS and CDR2 as YYNGEE. This CDR3 is 12 amino acids long. CDR3 region: CARLYSGETQYF. As DNA, the CDR3 is TGTGCCAGACTGTACTCCGGGGAGACCCAGTACTTC.

J is TRBJ2-1 and V is TRBV4-3, with a tentative D call TRBD1 (6 bases). Trimming removed 4 bases at V and 2 bases at J, with 12 bases between. The CDR3 has 15 amino acids. Germline CDR1 is LGHNA and CDR2 is YSLEER. The CDR3 sequence is CASSRLQGAYNEQFF. As DNA, the CDR3 is TGCGCCAGCAGCCGACTACAGGGTGCCTACAATGAGCAGTTCTTC.